These 23 T cell receptor beta chains share one sample of origin, sequenced in a study (TCRdb year 2016). The library was made by RT-PCR. Data came from an Illumina MiSeq. The public reads were reprocessed in TCRdb via fastp at Q25 and MiXCR, keeping in-frame beta chains. Rows merge per CDR3 protein into single entries with the most common DNA and genes. Here the sample has more than 600,000 distinct CDR3 sequences; 12% to 15% occur a single time. In total, the top ten clones hold just over 3.5% of the sample. The sequenced material came from memory CD4+ T cells from blood. Receptor source: a female donor in good health, serving as a healthy control.

Details on this clonotype: This CDR3 fails to terminate in the conserved phenylalanine or tryptophan, so it likely reflects a read error. The genes are TRBV18 and TRBJ2-5, with D unresolved. Trimming removed 0 bases at V and 4 bases at J, with 6 bases between. Germline CDR1 reads KGHSH; CDR2 reads LQKENI. The CDR3 contains 13 residues. The CDR3 spells CASSPPFLETQYL. DNA for the CDR3: TGTGCCAGCTCACCACCGTTCCTAGAGACCCAGTACCTC.

This clonotype was seen at least ten times. The V gene is TRBV20-1, the J gene TRBJ2-7; D is tentatively TRBD1 or TRBD2 (6 bases each). This CDR3 has 14 amino acids. Trimming stripped 6 bases from V and 1 base from J, with 16 bases between. In germline, CDR1 is DFQATT, CDR2 SNEGSKA (reference sequence). The CDR3 DNA reads as TGCAGTGCCCTTACTTGGGGGGCATCCTACGAGCAGTACTTC. Encoded protein: CSALTWGASYEQYF.

The chain joins TRBV25-1 to TRBJ1-2; TRBD1 aligns across 7 bases. Germline assignment: CDR1 MGHDK and CDR2 SYGVNS. The CDR3 spans 16 residues. V shed 3 bases and J 0 bases; nucleotides not matched to a gene: 7. The CDR3 region has the DNA TGTGCCAGCAGTGACACAAGGGACAGACCTAACTATGGCTACACCTTC. Encoded protein: CASSDTRDRPNYGYTF.

The CDR3, as DNA: TGTGCCAGCAGTCAGGGGACTCGCAATCAGCCCCAGCATTTT. Protein sequence: CASSQGTRNQPQHF. This chain uses TRBV12-3 or TRBV12-4 with TRBJ1-5, with D perhaps matching TRBD1 (6 bases). Trimming left V 5 bases short and J 2 bases short, with 10 bases between. This CDR3 is 14 amino acids long.

The chain recombines TRBV20-1 with TRBJ2-7, with D hard to call. From germline, CDR1 is DFQATT and CDR2 SNEGSKA (reference sequence). Trimming shortened V by 2 bases and J by 3 bases, and 14 bases separated the two germline ends. CDR3 length: 14 amino acids. This CDR3 reads CSARYIPKYYEQYF. The CDR3, as DNA: TGCAGTGCTAGATACATTCCGAAATACTACGAGCAGTACTTC.

A single count supports this clonotype. This may be a read error, as it is one base from a much larger clone. V and J are TRBV4-1 and TRBJ1-5, with D maybe TRBD1 (5 bases). Germline CDR1 is MGHRA and CDR2 is YSYEKL. This CDR3 contains 16 residues. The CDR3 bases are TGCACCAGCAGCCAAGAGAGGGGTGGGGTCAATCAGCCCCAGCATTTT. Protein product: CTSSQERGGVNQPQHF.

The chain links TRBV18 to TRBJ2-7, with TRBD2 matching 9 bases. CDR1 is KGHSH and CDR2 is LQKENI in the germline V gene. This CDR3 comprises 14 residues. After removal of 1 base from V and 6 bases from J, the junction contained 4 bases not matched to a gene. The CDR3 nucleotides read TGTGCCAGCTCACCACAGGGACTAGCAAGCGAGCAGTACTTC. Translation gives CASSPQGLASEQYF.

CDR3 in amino acids: CASSPAGQGGETQYF. The CDR3 DNA reads as TGTGCCAGCTCACCAGCGGGACAGGGAGGAGAGACCCAGTACTTC. The chain is built from TRBV18 and TRBJ2-5, with 9 positions matching TRBD1. CDR3 length: 15 residues. CDR1 KGHSH and CDR2 LQKENI come from the germline V gene. V was clipped by 2 bases and J by 4 bases; unmatched bases: 5.

The V and J genes are TRBV20-1 and TRBJ2-7, with 7 bases matching TRBD2. Germline V CDR1 and CDR2: DFQATT, SNEGSKA (reference sequence). The V segment lost 6 bases and the J segment 2 bases; nucleotides outside the gene matches: 13. The CDR3 covers 15 residues. The CDR3 reads CSAAKTSSYAYEQYF. CDR3 nucleotides: TGCAGTGCCGCAAAGACTAGCTCATACGCCTACGAGCAGTACTTC.

The chain has TRBV12-5 and TRBJ1-2, with 7 positions matching TRBD1. There are 12 residues in the CDR3. Losses at the gene ends were 5 bases for V and 8 bases for J; bases not matched to a gene: 5. Per the germline V gene, CDR1 is LGHNT and CDR2 is FRNRAP. In nucleotides, the CDR3 is TGTGCTAGTGGTCTGACAGGGAGCGGCTACACCTTC. Protein product: CASGLTGSGYTF. Drawing the rest from reference TRBV12-5 and TRBJ1-2, the complete variable domain is DARVTQTPRHKVTEMGQEVTMRCQPILGHNTVFWYRQTMMQGLELLAYFRNRAPLDDSGMPKDRFSAEMPDATLATLKIQPSEPRDSAVYFCASGLTGSGYTFGSGTRLTVV.

This clonotype was seen a few times. The V gene is TRBV9, the J gene TRBJ2-3, with TRBD2 identical over 7 bases. CDR3 length: 15 amino acids. With V trimmed by 4 bases and J by 2 bases, 7 bases remained unmatched. Germline loops: CDR1 SGDLS, CDR2 YYNGEE. The CDR3 region is CASSPGTMVTDTQYF. CDR3 nucleotide sequence: TGTGCCAGCAGCCCCGGGACTATGGTCACAGATACGCAGTATTTT.

This clonotype was seen more than once but under ten times. V and J are TRBV20-1 and TRBJ2-7, with 14 bases aligning to TRBD2. Germline assignment: CDR1 DFQATT and CDR2 SNEGSKA (reference sequence). CDR3 length equals 17 residues. The V segment lost 0 bases and the J segment 3 bases; nucleotides outside the gene matches: 7. CDR3: CSAREEAGTSGSYEQYF. CDR3 bases: TGCAGTGCTAGAGAAGAGGCCGGGACTAGCGGGAGCTACGAGCAGTACTTC.

This clonotype was picked up a small number of times. This rearrangement joins TRBV12-3 or TRBV12-4 to TRBJ1-1, with D tentatively TRBD1 (6 bases). CDR3 size: 14 residues. V gave up 4 bases and J gave up 1 base, with 10 bases separating them. CDR3 DNA: TGTGCCAGCAGTTGGAGACAGGAGAACACTGAAGCTTTCTTT. Translated: CASSWRQENTEAFF.

This clonotype occurred a few times. This chain's CDR3 is CASSFPDSSNEQYF. Here the CDR3 DNA reads TGCGCCAGCAGCTTCCCAGACTCCTCTAACGAGCAGTACTTC. The chain has TRBV5-1 and TRBJ2-7; D gene ambiguous. The V and J ends lost 2 bases and 5 bases respectively, with 14 bases between them. The CDR3 spans 14 residues. Germline-derived CDR1 and CDR2 are SGHRS and YFSETQ.

The J gene is TRBJ2-1, the V gene TRBV7-9, with D maybe TRBD2 (5 bases). The CDR3 totals 12 residues. V lost 4 bases and J 9 bases, leaving 10 bases between the germline ends. CDR1 is SEHNR, CDR2 FQNEAQ, per germline (reference sequence). The CDR3 region has the DNA TGTGCCAGCAGCTCGGCGGCGGGTGAGCAGTTCTTC. Protein: CASSSAAGEQFF.

This clonotype appeared many times. The chain combines TRBV10-3 with TRBJ1-2; a possible D gene is TRBD1 (6 bases). CDR3 length equals 12 residues. Germline values: CDR1 ENHRY, CDR2 SYGVKD. Trimming took off 6 bases at V and 7 bases at J, with 12 bases between the two ends. This chain's CDR3 is CAIRKGGGGYTF. In DNA, the CDR3 is TGTGCCATCAGAAAGGGGGGAGGTGGCTACACCTTC.

The gene calls are TRBV7-8 and TRBJ1-1; D not certain. CDR1 is SGHVS and CDR2 is FQNEAQ in the germline V gene. The V gene lost 4 bases and the J gene lost 1 base, with 10 bases spanning the gap. This CDR3 is built from 14 residues. The CDR3 is CASSWSTGNTEAFF. For the CDR3, the DNA is TGTGCCAGCAGCTGGTCGACGGGGAACACTGAAGCTTTCTTT.

This clonotype was found a few times. The chain uses TRBV29-1 and TRBJ1-4; no clear D. Trimming took off 7 bases at V and 4 bases at J, with 16 bases between the two ends. Germline V lookup: CDR1 SQVTM, CDR2 ANQGSEA. CDR3 length: 14 amino acids. CDR3 bases: TGCAGCGCCCTAAGCGGTACAAATAATGAAAAACTGTTTTTT. It codes for CSALSGTNNEKLFF.

This clonotype has at least ten counts. This chain links TRBV5-1 with TRBJ1-2; the match to TRBD1 covers 11 bases. The trim removed 4 bases at V and 11 bases at J, leaving 10 bases unmatched. The CDR3 spans 14 residues. The germline V gene encodes CDR1 SGHRS and CDR2 YFSETQ. The DNA for the CDR3 is TGCGCCAGCAGCCCGGGACAGGGGGATGAAAGATACACCTTC. Protein product: CASSPGQGDERYTF.

As for this clonotype: The germline gene is not matched at one end of the junction; a read error may be the cause. The chain couples TRBV7-9 to TRBJ1-4, with 10 nucleotides matching TRBD1. The CDR3 length is 19 residues. Germline V gene lookup returns CDR1 SEHNR and CDR2 FQNEAQ (reference sequence). CDR3 coding DNA: TGTGCCAGCAGGCCCGCCCTGGGACAGGGGCCCTCAACTAATAAAAAACTGTTTTTT. It specifies CASRPALGQGPSTNKKLFF.

For the CDR3, the DNA is TGTGCCAGCAGATTGACAGGGCGGACCTACAATGAGCAGTTCTTC. Its protein product is CASRLTGRTYNEQFF. This chain connects TRBV28 to TRBJ2-1; 7 bases line up with TRBD1. The length of the CDR3 is 15 residues. In germline, CDR1 is MDHEN, CDR2 SYDVKM. The V gene end was trimmed by 6 bases and the J gene end by 2 bases; junction bases not matched to a gene: 7.

This clonotype has a handful of counts. The gene calls are TRBV6-1 and TRBJ2-5; D assignment may be TRBD1 or TRBD2 (6 bases each). CDR3 length equals 14 residues. V lost 5 bases to trimming and J lost 2 bases, with 12 bases between them. CDR1 is MNHNS, CDR2 SASEGT, per germline. This chain's CDR3 is CASSHGGLQETQYF. In DNA form, the CDR3 reads TGTGCCAGCAGTCACGGGGGCCTTCAAGAGACCCAGTACTTC.

This clonotype was recorded a few times. The chain carries TRBV7-2 and TRBJ2-1; perhaps TRBD2 as D (5 bases). Trimming stripped 4 bases from V and 15 bases from J, with 16 bases between. Germline values: CDR1 SGHTA, CDR2 FQGNSA. The CDR3 runs to 12 residues. This chain's CDR3 is CASSSQGRDPFF. In nucleotides, the CDR3 is TGTGCCAGCAGCTCCCAAGGACGGGATCCGTTCTTC.